This TCR beta chain was retrieved from a study of cytomegalovirus exposure and HLA in healthy donors. About this clone itself: No antigen is known for it.

Study outcomes and limitations: One cluster of highly shared sequence variants probably arose as a sequencing artifact. CMV serostatus was the sole immune exposure information available. According to an earlier analysis, most TCR beta V segments yielded productive rearrangements about 90% or about 30% of the time.

In germline, CDR1 is SGHRS, CDR2 YFSETQ. The junction had 4 bases not matched to a gene; V was cut back by 4 bases and J by 0 bases. The CDR3 spans 16 residues. Primers: 60 Vbeta forward and 13 Jbeta reverse. Profiling relied on immunoSEQ multiplex PCR, and the TCRdb table lists in-frame clones only, not all of them. The sample contains fewer than 120,000 clones, around 86% of which appear only once. The sequencing input was PBMCs. The clonotype was recovered from a man aged 35 to 55 in good health and CMV-seronegative. The genes are TRBV5-1 and TRBJ2-3, with 11 bases aligning to TRBD2. DNA for the CDR3: TGCGCCAGCAGCCTCCGGACTAGCGGGAGCACAGATACGCAGTATTTT. Translation gives CASSLRTSGSTDTQYF.